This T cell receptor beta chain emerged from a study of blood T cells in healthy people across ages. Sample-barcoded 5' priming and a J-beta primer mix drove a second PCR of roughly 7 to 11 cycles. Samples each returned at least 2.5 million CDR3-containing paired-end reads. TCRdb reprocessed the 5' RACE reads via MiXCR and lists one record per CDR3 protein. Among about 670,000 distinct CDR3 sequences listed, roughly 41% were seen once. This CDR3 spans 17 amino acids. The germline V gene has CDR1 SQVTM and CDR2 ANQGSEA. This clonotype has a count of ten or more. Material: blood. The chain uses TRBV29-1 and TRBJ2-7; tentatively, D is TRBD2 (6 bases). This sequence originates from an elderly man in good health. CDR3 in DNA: TGCACCTTAAATCTTAGATCCCCGAAGACTAGGGCCTACGAGCAGTACTTC. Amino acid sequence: CTLNLRSPKTRAYEQYF.